What follows describes a single TCR beta chain. This clonotype was recorded a few times. Its cognate antigen has yet to be identified. Within one base of it there is no much larger clone, and no base qualities were kept. These data belong to a study of identical twins (dated by TCRdb to the mid-2010s). With regard to the full study: The study deep-sequenced TCR alpha and beta repertoires from monozygotic twins, unrelated adults of various ages and cord blood to test whether fetal clonotypes persist. Replicate twin experiments were performed at different times using different library preparation protocols to rule out contamination. Here is what the overall study found, with its caveats: Because the same donors could not be followed over many years, the conclusions relied on cross-sectional statistical analysis. Abundant cord blood beta clonotypes had fewer insertions, young adult naive repertoires showed a similar but weaker trend, and memory repertoires showed no such trend. Invariant T cells such as MAIT and iNKT could partly confound zero-insertion analyses, though diverse VJ usage argued against this for most clonotypes. In beta out-of-frame sequences, excess twin sharing was weaker, because having fewer shared sequences lowered the signal-to-noise ratio. Compared with coincidental sharing between unrelated individuals, an excess of low generation-probability sequences was observed among out-of-frame TCR alpha sequences shared between twins. Out-of-frame TCR alpha sharing in monozygotic twins was systematically underestimated by recombination models, whereas sharing between unrelated individuals was in agreement with the recombination models.

Every donor in the study was a healthy Caucasian. Three pairs of female monozygotic twins, all aged roughly 18 to 29 years, made up the twin cohort. Positive isolation kits from Invitrogen were used to isolate the CD4+ and CD8+ T cell populations. The V end loses 3 bases and the J end loses 6 bases, and a stretch of 20 bases separates them. From cysteine to phenylalanine, the CDR3 is 17 amino acids long. CDR3 DNA only is kept here, 51 bases in frame from base 1. The germline V gene (reference sequence) provides CDR1 MNHEY and CDR2 SMNVEV. Library construction relied on 5' RACE. Instrument used: Illumina HiSeq 2000. Template switching added a universal primer binding site, and the final cDNA carried a unique molecular identifier that allowed TCR cDNA molecules to be counted accurately. Specific primers in the conserved constant-segment region were used to synthesize first-strand cDNA for the TCR alpha and beta chains. To control for contamination, every cDNA library carried two barcodes: a SMART-Mk sample barcode plus Illumina barcodes. TruSeq adapter sequences, together with Illumina sample barcodes, were added in two successive PCR steps. Sequencing of the TCR alpha and beta cDNA libraries was done on the Illumina HiSeq platform using custom primers. The original pipeline was this. Unique molecular identifiers were extracted from raw reads with MiGEC, and CDR3 positions were determined with MiXCR. Recombination models were inferred per individual with the repgenHMM and IGoR tools using an EM algorithm. The tcR package in R was used for shared clonotype analysis, with sharing normalized by the product of cloneset sizes. To study raw recombination free of thymic and clonal selection effects, out-of-frame nonproductive sequences were analyzed. TCRdb reworked the public reads: Q25 trimming with fastp, MiXCR clone assembly, productive beta chains retained. Rows merge per CDR3 protein into single entries with the most common DNA and genes. TCRdb, not the authors, supplied the V and J calls. The sample data list about 530,000 distinct CDR3 sequences, and roughly 15% of these were observed just once. The ten most abundant clones make up 0.44% of the sample.

Separately, the same data were catalogued under a study of yellow fever vaccine responses in identical twins. That second report states: The T cell response to vaccination in identical twins was reported by the authors to appear partly convergent and partly personalized. In identical twins, the study followed T cell clones that responded to the vaccine with precision.

Sequencing input: CD4+ T cells sorted from blood. The clonotype originates from a young woman in good health. The rearrangement joined TRBV27 to TRBJ2-2; a tentative D call is TRBD2 (6 bases match). The CDR3 loop reads CASSLGPGRGGSGELFF. The bases are TGTGCCAGCAGTTTGGGGCCCGGGAGAGGCGGGTCCGGGGAGCTGTTTTTT.